This section outlines one T cell receptor beta chain sequence together with its context. Patients picked for sequencing had shown CD8+CD57+ cell expansion detected by flow cytometry. TCR beta VDJ and CDR3 profiles were obtained from a genomic DNA template. TCRdb re-derived calls from the reads in MiXCR, one entry per CDR3 protein. The sample holds approximately 150,000 distinct CDR3 sequences; 65% to 75% are singletons and the top ten take approximately 42%. This sample was included in a study of CD8+CD57+ T cells in acquired aplastic anemia. On the study more broadly: Mean yield of DNA from sorted CD4+ and CD8+ cells was roughly 3.4 ug.

Germline CDR1 and CDR2: SEHNR and FQNEAQ (reference sequence). There are 15 residues in the CDR3. Trimming took 5 bases from V and 3 from J; bases not matched to a gene: 7. Sequencing was carried out using sorted CD4+, CD8+, or CD8+CD57+ T cells (not recorded which) from PBMCs. The clonotype originates from a human donor with aplastic anemia. The chain is built from TRBV7-9 and TRBJ1-1; 9 bases are a match to TRBD1. The CDR3 loop reads CASSNQQGADTEAFF. CDR3 sequence (DNA): TGTGCCAGCAGCAACCAACAGGGGGCGGACACTGAAGCTTTCTTT.